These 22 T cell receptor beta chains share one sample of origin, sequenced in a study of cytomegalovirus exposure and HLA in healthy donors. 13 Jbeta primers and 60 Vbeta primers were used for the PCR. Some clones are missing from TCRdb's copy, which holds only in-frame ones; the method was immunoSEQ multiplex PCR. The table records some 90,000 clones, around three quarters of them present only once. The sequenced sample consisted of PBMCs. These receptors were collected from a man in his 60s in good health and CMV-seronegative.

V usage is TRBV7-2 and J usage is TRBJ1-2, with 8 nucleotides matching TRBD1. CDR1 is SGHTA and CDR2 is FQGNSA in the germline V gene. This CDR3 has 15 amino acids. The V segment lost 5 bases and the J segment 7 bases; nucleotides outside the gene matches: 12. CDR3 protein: CASSPDRGGVSGYTF. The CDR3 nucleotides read TGTGCCAGCAGCCCCGACAGGGGCGGTGTATCTGGCTACACCTTC.

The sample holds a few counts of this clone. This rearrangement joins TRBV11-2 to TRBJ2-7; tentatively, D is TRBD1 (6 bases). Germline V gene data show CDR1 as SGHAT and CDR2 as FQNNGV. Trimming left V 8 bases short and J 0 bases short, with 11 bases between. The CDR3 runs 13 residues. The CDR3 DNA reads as TGTGCCAGCGGGGGCCTCCTCTCCTACGAGCAGTACTTC. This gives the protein CASGGLLSYEQYF.

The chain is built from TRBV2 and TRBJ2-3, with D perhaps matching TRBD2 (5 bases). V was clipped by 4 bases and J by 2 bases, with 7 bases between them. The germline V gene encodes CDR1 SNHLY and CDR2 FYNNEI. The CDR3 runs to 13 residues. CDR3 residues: CASSGESTDTQYF. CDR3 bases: TGTGCCAGCAGTGGGGAGTCCACAGATACGCAGTATTTT.

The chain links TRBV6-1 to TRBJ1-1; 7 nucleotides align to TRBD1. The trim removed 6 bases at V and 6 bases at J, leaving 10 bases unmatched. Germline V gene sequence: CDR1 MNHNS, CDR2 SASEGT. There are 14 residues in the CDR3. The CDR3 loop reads CASRLTGRKPEAFF. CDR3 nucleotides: TGTGCCAGCAGGCTGACAGGGCGTAAGCCTGAAGCTTTCTTT.

The CDR3, as DNA: TGTGCCAGCAGTTTATCCTTCGGGACAGGGTGCGAGCAGTACTTC. It translates to CASSLSFGTGCEQYF. The rearrangement joins TRBV27 to TRBJ2-7; 9 bases are a match to TRBD1. Germline values: CDR1 MNHEY, CDR2 SMNVEV (reference sequence). This CDR3 is built from 15 residues. Trimming removed 0 bases from V and 6 bases from J; junction bases left unmatched: 6.

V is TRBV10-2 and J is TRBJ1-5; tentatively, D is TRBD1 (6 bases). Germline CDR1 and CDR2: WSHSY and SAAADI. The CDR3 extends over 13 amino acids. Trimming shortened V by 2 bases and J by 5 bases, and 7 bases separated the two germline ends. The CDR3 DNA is TGCGCCAGCAGTGAGGAGGGGGATCAGCCCCAGCATTTT. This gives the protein CASSEEGDQPQHF.

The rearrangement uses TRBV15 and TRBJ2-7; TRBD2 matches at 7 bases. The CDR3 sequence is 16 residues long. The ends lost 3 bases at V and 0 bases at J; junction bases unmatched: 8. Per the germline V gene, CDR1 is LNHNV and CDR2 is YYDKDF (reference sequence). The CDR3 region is CATSRGTGGFSYEQYF. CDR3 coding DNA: TGTGCCACCAGCAGGGGGACCGGGGGGTTCTCCTACGAGCAGTACTTC.

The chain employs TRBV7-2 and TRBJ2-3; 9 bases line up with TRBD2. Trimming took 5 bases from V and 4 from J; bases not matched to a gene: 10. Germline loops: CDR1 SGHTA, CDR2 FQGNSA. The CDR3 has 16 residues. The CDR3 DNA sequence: TGTGCCAGCAGCCCTAATGGGCGGGGGGGGGCAGATACGCAGTATTTT. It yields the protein CASSPNGRGGADTQYF. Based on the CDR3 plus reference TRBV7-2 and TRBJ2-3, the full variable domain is GAGVSQSPSNKVTEKGKDVELRCDPISGHTALYWYRQSLGQGLEFLIYFQGNSAPDKSGLPSDRFSAERTGGSVSTLTIQRTQQEDSAVYLCASSPNGRGGADTQYFGPGTRLTVL.

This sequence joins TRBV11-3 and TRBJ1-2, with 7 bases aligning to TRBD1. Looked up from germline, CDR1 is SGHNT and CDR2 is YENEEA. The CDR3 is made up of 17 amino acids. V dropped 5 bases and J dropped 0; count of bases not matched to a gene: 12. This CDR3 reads CASSPSSRDSSNYGYTF. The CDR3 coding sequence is TGTGCCAGCAGCCCCTCCAGCCGGGACAGCTCTAACTATGGCTACACCTTC.

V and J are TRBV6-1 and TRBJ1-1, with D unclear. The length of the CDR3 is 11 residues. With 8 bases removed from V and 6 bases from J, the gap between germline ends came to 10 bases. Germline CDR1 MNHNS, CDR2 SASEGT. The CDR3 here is CASEREAEAFF. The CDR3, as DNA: TGTGCCAGCGAGAGGGAGGCTGAAGCTTTCTTT.

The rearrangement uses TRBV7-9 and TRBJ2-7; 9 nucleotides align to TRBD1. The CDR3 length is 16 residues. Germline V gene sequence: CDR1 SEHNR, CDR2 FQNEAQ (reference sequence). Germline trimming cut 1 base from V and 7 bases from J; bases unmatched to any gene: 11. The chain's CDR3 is CASSLDPGQGVSEQYF. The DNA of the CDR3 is TGTGCCAGCAGCTTAGATCCGGGACAGGGCGTAAGTGAGCAGTACTTC.

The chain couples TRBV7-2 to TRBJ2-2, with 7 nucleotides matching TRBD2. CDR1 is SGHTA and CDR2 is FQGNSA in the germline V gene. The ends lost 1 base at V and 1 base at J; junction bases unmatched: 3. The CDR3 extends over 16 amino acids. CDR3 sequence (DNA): TGTGCCAGCAGCTTAGTGGGGGGGATGAACACCGGGGAGCTGTTTTTT. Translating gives CASSLVGGMNTGELFF.

The CDR3 nucleotides are TGTGCCAGCAGTACCCAGGGACTAGCGGGAGTGAGAGAGCAGTACTTC. Encoded protein: CASSTQGLAGVREQYF. The V call is TRBV28, the J call TRBJ2-7; 14 bases line up with TRBD2. J was trimmed by 7 bases and V by 5 bases; bases with no gene match: 10. The CDR3 loop spans 16 amino acids. Germline values: CDR1 MDHEN, CDR2 SYDVKM.

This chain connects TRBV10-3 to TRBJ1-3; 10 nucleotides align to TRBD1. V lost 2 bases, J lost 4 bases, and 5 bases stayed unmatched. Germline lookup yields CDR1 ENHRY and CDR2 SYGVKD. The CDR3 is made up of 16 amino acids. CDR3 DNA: TGTGCCATCAGTGAGCCGGGACAGGGGCCCGGAAACACCATATATTTT. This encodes CAISEPGQGPGNTIYF.

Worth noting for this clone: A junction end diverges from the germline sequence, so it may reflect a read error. The CDR3 DNA is TGTGCCAGCAGTGGTGGTTTGAAAGAGGCCCAGTACTTC. The encoded protein is CASSGGLKEAQYF. The chain links TRBV28 to TRBJ2-5; no clear D. Germline lookup yields CDR1 MDHEN and CDR2 SYDVKM. This CDR3 contains 13 residues.

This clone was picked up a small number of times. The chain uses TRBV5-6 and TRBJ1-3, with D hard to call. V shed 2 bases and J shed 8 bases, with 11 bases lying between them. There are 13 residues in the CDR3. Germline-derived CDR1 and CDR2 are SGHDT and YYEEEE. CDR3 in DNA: TGTGCCAGCAGCTTAACAAGCGGGGACACCATATATTTT. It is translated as CASSLTSGDTIYF.

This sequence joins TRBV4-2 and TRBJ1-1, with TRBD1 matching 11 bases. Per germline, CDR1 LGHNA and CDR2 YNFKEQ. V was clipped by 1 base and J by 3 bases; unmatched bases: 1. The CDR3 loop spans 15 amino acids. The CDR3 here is CASSQGDRGDTEAFF. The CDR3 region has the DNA TGTGCCAGCAGCCAAGGGGACAGGGGGGACACTGAAGCTTTCTTT.

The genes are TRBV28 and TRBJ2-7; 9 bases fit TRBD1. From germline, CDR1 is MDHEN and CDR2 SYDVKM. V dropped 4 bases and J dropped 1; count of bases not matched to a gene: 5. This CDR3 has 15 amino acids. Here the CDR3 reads CASSSSGTGSYEQYF. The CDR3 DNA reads TGTGCCAGCAGTTCTTCCGGGACAGGGTCCTACGAGCAGTACTTC.

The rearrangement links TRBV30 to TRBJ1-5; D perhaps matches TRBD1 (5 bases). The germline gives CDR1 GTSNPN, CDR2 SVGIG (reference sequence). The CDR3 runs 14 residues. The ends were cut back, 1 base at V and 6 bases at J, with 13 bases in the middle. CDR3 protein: CAWSAPGGVQPQHF. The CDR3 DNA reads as TGTGCCTGGAGTGCCCCCGGGGGGGTTCAGCCCCAGCATTTT. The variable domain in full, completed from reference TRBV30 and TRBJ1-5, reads SQTIHQWPATLVQPVGSPLSLECTVEGTSNPNLYWYRQAAGRGLQLLFYSVGIGQISSEVPQNLSASRPQDRQFILSSKKLLLSDSGFYLCAWSAPGGVQPQHFGDGTRLSIL.

CDR3: CASSEGGDVETQYF. In nucleotides, the CDR3 is TGTGCCAGCAGTGAAGGGGGGGATGTAGAGACCCAGTACTTC. The chain is built from TRBV6-1 and TRBJ2-5, with D possibly matching TRBD2 (6 bases). Between the trimmed V and J ends, which lost 1 base and 4 bases, there was a span of 10 bases. Germline V gene sequence: CDR1 MNHNS, CDR2 SASEGT. The CDR3 sequence is 14 residues long.

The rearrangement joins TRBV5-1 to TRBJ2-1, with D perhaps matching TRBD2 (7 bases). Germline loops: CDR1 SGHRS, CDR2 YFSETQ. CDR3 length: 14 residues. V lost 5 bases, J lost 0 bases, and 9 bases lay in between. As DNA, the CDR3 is TGCGCCAGCAGAGGGGGGGACTCCTACAATGAGCAGTTCTTC. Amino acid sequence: CASRGGDSYNEQFF.

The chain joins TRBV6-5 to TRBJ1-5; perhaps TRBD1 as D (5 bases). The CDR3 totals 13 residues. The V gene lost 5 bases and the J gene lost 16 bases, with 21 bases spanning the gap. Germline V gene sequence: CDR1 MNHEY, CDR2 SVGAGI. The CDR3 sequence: CASSPAGLPFTHF. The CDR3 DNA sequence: TGTGCCAGCAGTCCGGCGGGGCTACCCTTCACACATTTT.